This passage covers 27 T cell receptor beta chains from one sample sequenced in a study of beta chain features in type 1 diabetes. The study reverse transcribed the entire isolated RNA, so it sequenced expressed TCRB transcripts. Clones were read by immunoSEQ multiplex PCR, and TCRdb kept only the in-frame ones, dropping some. The sample has about half a million clones, around 10% seen once. Sequencing used naive CD4+ T cells from blood. The receptor source for this set is a woman aged 18-30 years in good health.

The chain has TRBV11-1 and TRBJ1-1; D is unclear. Between the trimmed V and J ends, which lost 2 bases and 2 bases, there was a span of 9 bases. CDR1 and CDR2 from the germline V gene are SGHAT and FQDESV (reference sequence). CDR3 length: 14 residues. The DNA for the CDR3 is TGTGCCAGCAGCTTATCAGCAGCTAACACTGAAGCTTTCTTT. It translates to CASSLSAANTEAFF.

This clone was observed a few times. The chain joins TRBV9 to TRBJ2-6; perhaps TRBD1 as D (6 bases). The V gene lost 4 bases and the J gene lost 0 bases, with 20 bases spanning the gap. The CDR3 contains 19 residues. Looked up from germline, CDR1 is SGDLS and CDR2 is YYNGEE. The CDR3 nucleotides read TGTGCCAGCAGCCCGACGCTCTTTGGACAGTTCTCTGGGGCCAACGTCCTGACTTTC. It codes for CASSPTLFGQFSGANVLTF.

CDR3 amino acids: CSVREISSYNEQFF. The CDR3, as DNA: TGCAGCGTGAGGGAAATTTCCTCCTACAATGAGCAGTTCTTC. The chain has TRBV29-1 and TRBJ2-1, with D perhaps TRBD2 (5 bases). V gave up 6 bases and J gave up 0 bases, with 12 bases separating them. Looked up from germline, CDR1 is SQVTM and CDR2 is ANQGSEA. The length of the CDR3 is 14 residues.

This clone was seen only a few times. Distinct nucleotide sequences in the sample also encode this CDR3. The V gene is TRBV18, the J gene TRBJ2-5; D may correspond to TRBD1 or TRBD2 (5 bases each). V was clipped by 3 bases and J by 3 bases, with 11 bases between them. The germline V gene encodes CDR1 KGHSH and CDR2 LQKENI. The CDR3 runs 14 residues. The CDR3 region is CASSPGLAKETQYF. The CDR3 DNA sequence: TGTGCCAGCTCACCGGGGCTAGCAAAAGAGACCCAGTACTTC. Supplemented by reference TRBV18 and TRBJ2-5, the full variable domain reads NAGVMQNPRHLVRRRGQEARLRCSPMKGHSHVYWYRQLPEEGLKFMVYLQKENIIDESGMPKERFSAEFPKEGPSILRIQQVVRGDSAAYFCASSPGLAKETQYFGPGTRLLVL.

The chain joins TRBV28 to TRBJ1-2; D might be TRBD1 (5 bases). V lost 0 bases to trimming and J lost 2 bases, with 7 bases between them. CDR3 length: 14 residues. The germline CDR1 and CDR2 sequences are MDHEN and SYDVKM. CDR3 protein: CASSLWAGNYGYTF. The CDR3 coding sequence is TGTGCCAGCAGTTTATGGGCAGGGAACTATGGCTACACCTTC.

The chain links TRBV7-2 to TRBJ1-6; maybe TRBD1 (5 bases). Between the trimmed V and J ends, which lost 5 bases and 0 bases, there was a span of 11 bases. CDR3 length equals 16 residues. CDR1 is SGHTA and CDR2 is FQGNSA in the germline V gene. The CDR3 sequence is CASSPPGGSYNSPLHF. The CDR3 DNA reads as TGTGCCAGCAGCCCGCCGGGGGGCTCCTATAATTCACCCCTCCACTTT.

The genes are TRBV7-2 and TRBJ2-3; D gene uncertain. V was shortened by 1 base and J by 3 bases, with 8 bases between the two germline ends. The CDR3 sequence is 14 residues long. Germline V gene sequence: CDR1 SGHTA, CDR2 FQGNSA. The CDR3: CASSLGYTTDTQYF. As DNA, the CDR3 is TGTGCCAGCAGCTTAGGCTACACAACAGATACGCAGTATTTT.

The chain carries TRBV5-1 and TRBJ1-5; unclear D gene. Germline CDR1 reads SGHRS; CDR2 reads YFSETQ. Between the trimmed V and J ends, which lost 0 bases and 7 bases, there was a span of 11 bases. This CDR3 comprises 14 residues. CDR3 loop: CASSLEGSGQPQHF. The CDR3, as DNA: TGCGCCAGCAGCTTGGAGGGCTCGGGCCAGCCCCAGCATTTT.

This clone was seen at least ten times. J is TRBJ2-7 and V is TRBV10-3; tentative D call: TRBD1 (6 bases). V lost 6 bases, J lost 3 bases, and 9 bases lay in between. This CDR3 has 12 residues. Per germline, CDR1 ENHRY and CDR2 SYGVKD. CDR3 residues: CAISQQGYEQYV. The CDR3 coding sequence is TGTGCCATCAGCCAACAGGGCTACGAGCAGTACGTC.

The gene calls are TRBV29-1 and TRBJ1-1; 7 bases align to TRBD1. The CDR3 contains 14 residues. In germline, CDR1 is SQVTM, CDR2 ANQGSEA. With V trimmed by 4 bases and J by 0 bases, 5 bases remained unmatched. In DNA form, the CDR3 reads TGCAGCGTTGCCTGGACAGGCCTGAACACTGAAGCTTTCTTT. As protein: CSVAWTGLNTEAFF.

This chain uses TRBV7-2 with TRBJ2-7; TRBD2 matches 7 bases. The junction had 5 bases not matched to a gene; V was cut back by 0 bases and J by 0 bases. The CDR3 is 16 residues long. Per the germline V gene, CDR1 is SGHTA and CDR2 is FQGNSA. CDR3 sequence (DNA): TGTGCCAGCAGCTTAGCGCGCGCTAGCGGCTCCTACGAGCAGTACTTC. Translated, it gives CASSLARASGSYEQYF.

This rearrangement joins TRBV15 to TRBJ2-4; D not resolved. Per the germline V gene, CDR1 is LNHNV and CDR2 is YYDKDF (reference sequence). V gave up 3 bases and J gave up 5 bases, with 8 bases separating them. This CDR3 comprises 13 residues. The CDR3 nucleotides are TGTGCCACCAGCAGGGGCATACAAAACATTCAGTACTTC. The encoded protein is CATSRGIQNIQYF.

As regards this clone: In the same sample, other DNA sequences code for this CDR3. The J gene is TRBJ2-1, the V gene TRBV18; unclear D gene. V was shortened by 3 bases and J by 5 bases, with 5 bases between the two germline ends. The CDR3 covers 12 residues. CDR1 and CDR2 (germline): KGHSH, LQKENI. The CDR3 sequence is CASSPPNNEQFF. The DNA of the CDR3 is TGTGCCAGCTCACCGCCCAACAATGAGCAGTTCTTC. The full variable domain, rest sourced from reference TRBV18 and TRBJ2-1, is NAGVMQNPRHLVRRRGQEARLRCSPMKGHSHVYWYRQLPEEGLKFMVYLQKENIIDESGMPKERFSAEFPKEGPSILRIQQVVRGDSAAYFCASSPPNNEQFFGPGTRLTVL.

The genes are TRBV2 and TRBJ1-1; 8 bases are shared with TRBD1. V lost 6 bases and J lost 0; bases outside the gene matches: 0. CDR1 and CDR2 (germline): SNHLY, FYNNEI. The CDR3 contains 13 residues. The CDR3 loop reads CASRDRVNTEAFF. The CDR3 DNA reads TGTGCCAGCAGGGACAGGGTGAACACTGAAGCTTTCTTT.

A few counts support this clone. CDR3 amino acids: CSATRGSQETQYF. The CDR3 DNA is TGCAGCGCCACCCGGGGGAGTCAAGAGACCCAGTACTTC. This sequence joins TRBV29-1 and TRBJ2-5, with D maybe TRBD2 (6 bases). V lost 7 bases, J lost 2 bases, and 14 bases lay in between. From germline, CDR1 is SQVTM and CDR2 ANQGSEA. The CDR3 length is 13 residues.

This clone has just a few counts. J is TRBJ2-7 and V is TRBV6-6; D may be TRBD1 (6 bases). The CDR3 has 14 amino acids. CDR1 is MNHNY, CDR2 SVGAGI, per germline (reference sequence). V was pared by 7 bases and J by 4 bases, with 17 bases between. In DNA, the CDR3 is TGTGCCAGCACCGATGGAGGCAGGGGTTACGAGCAGTACTTC. Protein sequence: CASTDGGRGYEQYF.

V and J are TRBV29-1 and TRBJ1-2, with TRBD1 matching 9 bases. CDR1 SQVTM and CDR2 ANQGSEA come from the germline V gene. V was clipped by 6 bases and J by 8 bases; unmatched bases: 4. The CDR3 consists of 11 residues. DNA of the CDR3: TGCAGCGTAGGGACAGGGAAAGGCTACACCTTC. Translating it yields CSVGTGKGYTF.

The chain links TRBV28 to TRBJ2-7; D uncertain. The CDR3 has 12 amino acids. Germline lookup yields CDR1 MDHEN and CDR2 SYDVKM. Between the trimmed V and J ends, which lost 4 bases and 4 bases, there was a span of 8 bases. The CDR3, as DNA: TGTGCCAGCAGTTCCCGGGCGTACGAGCAGTACGTC. Protein: CASSSRAYEQYV.

This clone was seen more than once but under ten times. The V call is TRBV20-1, the J call TRBJ1-5; no clear D gene. The length of the CDR3 is 11 residues. Trimming removed 6 bases from V and 11 bases from J, with 14 bases in between. Looked up from germline, CDR1 is DFQATT and CDR2 is SNEGSKA (reference sequence). The CDR3 bases are TGCAGTGCCCCGACCCACGGAGCCCAGCATTTT. Its protein product is CSAPTHGAQHF.

There are a few counts of this clone. The V call is TRBV11-3, the J call TRBJ2-5, with D unresolved. Germline CDR1 and CDR2: SGHNT and YENEEA. CDR3 length: 14 amino acids. Between the trimmed V and J ends, which lost 5 bases and 5 bases, there was a span of 15 bases. CDR3 loop: CASSNRPNRETQYF. The CDR3 bases are TGTGCCAGCAGCAACCGTCCTAACCGGGAGACCCAGTACTTC.

The chain has TRBV2 and TRBJ2-7, with D tentatively TRBD1 or TRBD2 (5 bases each). CDR1 is SNHLY and CDR2 is FYNNEI in the germline V gene. This CDR3 has 12 amino acids. V dropped 7 bases and J dropped 4 bases, with 11 bases sitting between them. CDR3 amino acids: CASTWGGYEQYF. Here the CDR3 DNA reads TGTGCCAGCACCTGGGGCGGGTACGAGCAGTACTTC. The variable domain in full, with the rest retrieved from reference TRBV2 and TRBJ2-7, is EPEVTQTPSHQVTQMGQEVILRCVPISNHLYFYWYRQILGQKVEFLVSFYNNEISEKSEIFDDQFSVERPDGSNFTLKIRSTKLEDSAMYFCASTWGGYEQYFGPGTRLTVT.

This chain links TRBV5-1 with TRBJ2-3, with 8 bases that match TRBD2. The germline gives CDR1 SGHRS, CDR2 YFSETQ. The CDR3 has 17 residues. The V and J ends lost 2 bases and 0 bases, in that order; junction bases with no gene match: 8. The CDR3 here is CASSFSGGRWSTDTQYF. The CDR3 region has the DNA TGCGCCAGCAGCTTCAGCGGGGGAAGGTGGAGCACAGATACGCAGTATTTT.

Comment on this clone: The sample contains more than one DNA sequence encoding this CDR3. The V gene is TRBV9, the J gene TRBJ2-5; TRBD2 matches 11 bases. The V segment lost 2 bases and the J segment 5 bases; nucleotides outside the gene matches: 5. Germline V CDR1 and CDR2: SGDLS, YYNGEE. The CDR3 consists of 15 residues. CDR3 DNA: TGTGCCAGCAGCGTTACTAGCGGGGGCGCCGAGACCCAGTACTTC. Protein: CASSVTSGGAETQYF.

This clone was found a few times. V and J are TRBV28 and TRBJ2-7; TRBD2 agrees at 7 bases. The CDR3 contains 16 residues. The germline V gene has CDR1 MDHEN and CDR2 SYDVKM. J lost 1 base, V lost 0 bases, and 6 bases had no gene match. The CDR3 DNA is TGTGCCAGCAGTTTATGGGGAGGGAATGGATCCTACGAGCAGTACGTC. Its translation is CASSLWGGNGSYEQYV.

This clone has only a few counts. This sequence joins TRBV5-6 and TRBJ2-3; no firm D call. This CDR3 spans 11 amino acids. V was clipped by 0 bases and J by 6 bases, with 2 bases between them. In germline, CDR1 is SGHDT, CDR2 YYEEEE. The DNA for the CDR3 is TGTGCCAGCAGCTTGGTGGATACGCAGTATTTT. Amino acids: CASSLVDTQYF.

The V and J genes are TRBV5-1 and TRBJ1-1; tentatively, D is TRBD1 (5 bases). The ends were cut back, 5 bases at V and 3 bases at J, with 14 bases in the middle. Germline V gives CDR1 SGHRS, CDR2 YFSETQ. This CDR3 region has 14 residues. In nucleotides, the CDR3 is TGCGCCAGCAGGAGAGGGGCGACGGACACTGAAGCTTTCTTT. As protein: CASRRGATDTEAFF.

V usage is TRBV2 and J usage is TRBJ2-7; TRBD2 aligns across 8 bases. The CDR3 sequence is 15 residues long. Germline V gives CDR1 SNHLY, CDR2 FYNNEI. J gave up 1 base and V 4 bases, and 6 bases lay outside the gene matches. CDR3 loop: CASSAGLVASYEQYV. The CDR3 nucleotides are TGTGCCAGCAGTGCGGGACTAGTCGCTTCCTACGAGCAGTACGTC.